Listed here are 28 T cell receptor beta chains from one sample, sequenced in a study of blood T cell repertoires in COVID-19. Sequenced by immunoSEQ multiplex PCR; TCRdb stores in-frame clones only, minus some. The sample records approximately 400,000 clones, 85% to 90% being singletons. The sequenced material came from PBMCs or T cells enriched from blood (not recorded which). Receptor source: a woman younger than 35 who had recovered from COVID-19.

This rearrangement joins TRBV5-6 to TRBJ2-3; D is undetermined. CDR1 is SGHDT and CDR2 is YYEEEE in the germline V gene. This CDR3 has 11 amino acids. V lost 5 bases to trimming and J lost 2 bases, with 3 bases between them. The CDR3 nucleotides read TGTGCCAGCAGTTACACAGATACGCAGTATTTT. It translates to CASSYTDTQYF. Full variable domain (remainder filled in from reference TRBV5-6 and TRBJ2-3): DAGVTQSPTHLIKTRGQQVTLRCSPKSGHDTVSWYQQALGQGPQFIFQYYEEEERQRGNFPDRFSGHQFPNYSSELNVNALLLGDSALYLCASSYTDTQYFGPGTRLTVL.

The rearrangement uses TRBV30 and TRBJ2-1; D is uncertain. The CDR3 sequence is 15 residues long. Germline V CDR1 and CDR2: GTSNPN, SVGIG (reference sequence). Trimming shortened V by 2 bases and J by 0 bases, and 11 bases separated the two germline ends. DNA for the CDR3: TGTGCCTGGAGTCCCTCGGGTAGCTCCTACAATGAGCAGTTCTTC. This sequence encodes CAWSPSGSSYNEQFF.

V is TRBV4-1 and J is TRBJ1-2; maybe TRBD1 (6 bases). Trimming stripped 1 base from V and 5 bases from J, with 14 bases between. The CDR3 is made up of 15 amino acids. Germline CDR1 MGHRA, CDR2 YSYEKL. CDR3 region: CASSQVVDRTYGYTF. DNA for the CDR3: TGCGCCAGCAGCCAAGTCGTTGACAGGACATATGGCTACACCTTC.

The chain is built from TRBV5-1 and TRBJ1-1; 8 nucleotides align to TRBD1. Germline CDR1 is SGHRS and CDR2 is YFSETQ. Unmatched junction bases numbered 4, after V lost 3 bases and J lost 0 bases. The CDR3 length is 15 residues. The CDR3 sequence: CASSSGQGLNTEAFF. CDR3 sequence (DNA): TGCGCCAGCAGCTCCGGACAGGGTTTGAACACTGAAGCTTTCTTT.

The sample holds one count of this clone. In nucleotides, the CDR3 is TGTGCCAGTATCCTCACAGGGGAGAGTGGCTACACCTTC. Translated, it gives CASILTGESGYTF. This rearrangement joins TRBV19 to TRBJ1-2, with 7 bases lining up with TRBD1. V dropped 7 bases and J dropped 7; count of bases not matched to a gene: 9. The CDR3 consists of 13 residues. Germline loops: CDR1 LNHDA, CDR2 SQIVND (reference sequence).

The chain combines TRBV9 with TRBJ1-4; TRBD1 matches 7 bases. Trimming cost V 4 bases and J 7 bases; bases outside gene matches: 10. The germline gives CDR1 SGDLS, CDR2 YYNGEE. This CDR3 has 15 amino acids. The CDR3 coding sequence is TGTGCCAGCAGCCCCTCGACAGGGTCTCTTGAAAAACTGTTTTTT. Encoded protein: CASSPSTGSLEKLFF. Drawing the rest from reference TRBV9 and TRBJ1-4, the complete variable domain is DSGVTQTPKHLITATGQRVTLRCSPRSGDLSVYWYQQSLDQGLQFLIQYYNGEERAKGNILERFSAQQFPDLHSELNLSSLELGDSALYFCASSPSTGSLEKLFFGSGTQLSVL.

CDR3: CASSQDGGQGSNSPLHF. CDR3 nucleotides: TGCGCCAGCAGCCAAGATGGGGGACAGGGGAGCAATTCACCCCTCCACTTT. The chain combines TRBV4-1 with TRBJ1-6; 10 bases align to TRBD1. CDR3 length: 17 amino acids. Germline V gene lookup returns CDR1 MGHRA and CDR2 YSYEKL. The V gene end was trimmed by 0 bases and the J gene end by 7 bases; junction bases not matched to a gene: 6.

The genes are TRBV3-1 (or the pseudogene TRBV3-2) and TRBJ1-1; D uncertain. Per germline, CDR1 LGHDT and CDR2 YNNKEL (reference sequence). There are 13 residues in the CDR3. Between the trimmed V and J ends, which lost 5 bases and 0 bases, there was a span of 7 bases. The CDR3 DNA follows: TGTGCCAGCAGCGCCTATTTGAACACTGAAGCTTTCTTT. Its translation is CASSAYLNTEAFF.

This clone has more than one count but fewer than ten. The V gene is TRBV5-4, the J gene TRBJ2-7; 8 nucleotides line up with TRBD1. The CDR3 consists of 15 residues. Germline trimming cut 2 bases from V and 4 bases from J; bases unmatched to any gene: 8. The germline gives CDR1 SGHNT, CDR2 YYREEE (reference sequence). The CDR3 reads CASSFFGTGPYEQYF. In DNA form, the CDR3 reads TGTGCCAGCAGCTTCTTCGGGACAGGTCCTTACGAGCAGTACTTC.

The chain is built from TRBV4-1 and TRBJ2-1; TRBD1 is a possible D gene (5 bases). Per germline, CDR1 MGHRA and CDR2 YSYEKL. The CDR3 contains 13 residues. V shed 2 bases and J shed 10 bases, with 12 bases lying between them. CDR3 in DNA: TGCGCCAGCAGCCAAACGGTAGGGGTCGAGCAGTTCTTC. It translates to CASSQTVGVEQFF.

V usage is TRBV5-5 and J usage is TRBJ1-5, with D possibly TRBD1 on 6 matching bases. Germline values: CDR1 SGHKS, CDR2 YYEKEE (reference sequence). CDR3 length equals 19 residues. V was shortened by 3 bases and J by 0 bases, with 22 bases between the two germline ends. The chain's CDR3 is CASSSLTGQQRSSNQPQHF. In DNA form, the CDR3 reads TGTGCCAGCAGCTCCTTGACAGGCCAACAGCGATCTAGCAATCAGCCCCAGCATTTT.

The rearrangement uses TRBV5-4 and TRBJ2-7, with TRBD2 matching 10 bases. The V gene end was trimmed by 0 bases and the J gene end by 6 bases; junction bases not matched to a gene: 15. The CDR3 length is 18 residues. The germline V gene encodes CDR1 SGHNT and CDR2 YYREEE (reference sequence). This chain's CDR3 is CASSLGGLAGGFLGEQYF. The CDR3 nucleotides read TGTGCCAGCAGCTTGGGAGGGTTAGCGGGGGGCTTTCTGGGCGAGCAGTACTTC.

The rearrangement joins TRBV6-6 to TRBJ2-2, with TRBD1 matching over 7 bases. The V gene's germline CDR1 is MNHNY and CDR2 SVGAGI (reference sequence). J lost 6 bases, V lost 6 bases, and 7 bases had no gene match. The CDR3 sequence is 14 residues long. DNA of the CDR3: TGTGCCAGCAGCAGGGGGTTCATCGCCGGGGAGCTGTTTTTT. Protein sequence: CASSRGFIAGELFF.

This clone was recorded once. The CDR3 loop is CASSQEGKTGGRGYTF. In nucleotides, the CDR3 is TGTGCCAGCAGCCAAGAAGGGAAGACAGGGGGCAGAGGCTACACCTTC. V and J are TRBV4-2 and TRBJ1-2; 10 bases line up with TRBD1. J lost 8 bases, V lost 0 bases, and 9 bases had no gene match. This CDR3 has 16 residues. Germline V gene sequence: CDR1 LGHNA, CDR2 YNFKEQ.

The rearrangement joins TRBV19 to TRBJ1-3, with 9 bases that match TRBD1. The CDR3 is 18 residues long. Germline CDR1 reads LNHDA; CDR2 reads SQIVND (reference sequence). The junction had 21 bases not matched to a gene; V was cut back by 8 bases and J by 7 bases. CDR3 nucleotide sequence: TGTGCCAGTTCCTTGGGGGGGACAGGGCCCGATTTGGGTAACACCATATATTTT. Protein: CASSLGGTGPDLGNTIYF.

The gene calls are TRBV18 and TRBJ1-2; 8 nucleotides line up with TRBD1. The CDR3 runs 14 residues. The V gene's germline CDR1 is KGHSH and CDR2 LQKENI. V was pared by 3 bases and J by 8 bases, with 8 bases of the junction left unmatched. CDR3 loop: CASSPQQGAIGYTF. CDR3 nucleotide sequence: TGTGCCAGCTCACCGCAGCAGGGGGCCATAGGCTACACCTTC.

In this sample, this clone turned up a few times. The gene calls are TRBV5-1 and TRBJ1-1; 9 nucleotides match TRBD1. The CDR3 is 15 amino acids. Germline CDR1 is SGHRS and CDR2 is YFSETQ. The junction had 6 bases not matched to a gene; V was cut back by 2 bases and J by 4 bases. The CDR3 loop is CASSFTDRGSTEAFF. The CDR3 DNA is TGCGCCAGCAGCTTTACGGACAGGGGATCCACTGAAGCTTTCTTT.

This chain uses TRBV15 with TRBJ2-2, with 8 bases aligning to TRBD2. The junction had 4 bases not matched to a gene; V was cut back by 0 bases and J by 4 bases. The CDR3 sequence is 16 residues long. Germline values: CDR1 LNHNV, CDR2 YYDKDF (reference sequence). The CDR3 protein is CATSRESGGGTGELFF. CDR3 coding DNA: TGTGCCACCAGCAGAGAGTCCGGGGGGGGCACCGGGGAGCTGTTTTTT.

The rearrangement links TRBV2 to TRBJ2-1; the match to TRBD2 covers 12 bases. The CDR3 extends over 15 amino acids. Per germline, CDR1 SNHLY and CDR2 FYNNEI. Trimming removed 4 bases from V and 9 bases from J; junction bases left unmatched: 7. The CDR3 region is CASSGLAGGLGEQFF. CDR3 nucleotides: TGTGCCAGCAGTGGCCTAGCGGGGGGGCTAGGTGAGCAGTTCTTC.

The chain recombines TRBV6-1 with TRBJ2-2; D is possibly TRBD1 (6 bases). Germline V CDR1 and CDR2: MNHNS, SASEGT. There are 15 residues in the CDR3. V shed 0 bases and J shed 5 bases, with 10 bases lying between them. CDR3 bases: TGTGCCAGCAGTGAAGCAGCAGGGGCTACCGGGGAGCTGTTTTTT. Encoded protein: CASSEAAGATGELFF.

This chain links TRBV9 with TRBJ2-3; TRBD2 agrees at 8 bases. V lost 4 bases to trimming and J lost 4 bases; unmatched junction nucleotides: 2. Per germline, CDR1 SGDLS and CDR2 YYNGEE. The CDR3 consists of 13 residues. CDR3 nucleotide sequence: TGTGCCAGCAGCACGACTAGCGCAGATACGCAGTATTTT. Amino acids: CASSTTSADTQYF. Full variable domain (rest looked up from reference TRBV9 and TRBJ2-3): DSGVTQTPKHLITATGQRVTLRCSPRSGDLSVYWYQQSLDQGLQFLIQYYNGEERAKGNILERFSAQQFPDLHSELNLSSLELGDSALYFCASSTTSADTQYFGPGTRLTVL.

The V call is TRBV5-6, the J call TRBJ1-2, with D tentatively TRBD1 (6 bases). This CDR3 comprises 15 residues. Germline-derived CDR1 and CDR2 are SGHDT and YYEEEE. V lost 5 bases and J lost 4, with 18 bases in between. This CDR3 is CASRYTGLYLYGYTF. The CDR3 DNA reads TGTGCCAGCAGGTATACAGGGCTTTACCTCTATGGCTACACCTTC.

J is TRBJ2-3 and V is TRBV24-1, with 10 bases aligning to TRBD1. With V trimmed by 5 bases and J by 3 bases, 4 bases remained unmatched. This CDR3 is built from 15 residues. Germline values: CDR1 KGHDR, CDR2 SFDVKD. The CDR3 DNA reads TGTGCCACCAGTGGCGACAGGGGGCTTACAGATACGCAGTATTTT. Translated, it gives CATSGDRGLTDTQYF.

The CDR3 DNA sequence: TGTGCCAGCAGCTCTCGTCTATCCTACGAGCAGTACTTC. The encoded protein is CASSSRLSYEQYF. V usage is TRBV11-2 and J usage is TRBJ2-7; D is undetermined. Trimming removed 4 bases at V and 1 base at J, with 8 bases between. Per germline, CDR1 SGHAT and CDR2 FQNNGV. The CDR3 consists of 13 residues.

About this clone itself: The same CDR3 arises from other DNA sequences in this sample as well. The chain recombines TRBV19 with TRBJ2-5; TRBD2 matches 8 bases. The CDR3 runs 14 residues. The trim removed 3 bases at V and 1 base at J, leaving 1 base unmatched. The V gene's germline CDR1 is LNHDA and CDR2 SQIVND (reference sequence). CDR3 protein: CASSIGGGQETQYF. The CDR3 bases are TGTGCCAGTAGTATCGGGGGGGGCCAAGAGACCCAGTACTTC.

The chain recombines TRBV2 with TRBJ2-7, with D possibly TRBD1 on 6 matching bases. The CDR3 extends over 14 amino acids. Germline assignment: CDR1 SNHLY and CDR2 FYNNEI. V shed 5 bases and J shed 5 bases, with 16 bases lying between them. The CDR3 DNA follows: TGTGCCAGCAGTCCCACAGGGAATCCCCACGAGCAGTACTTC. Amino acids: CASSPTGNPHEQYF.

CDR3 protein: CASSAGHLSSEKLFF. The CDR3 nucleotides are TGTGCCAGCAGCGCCGGACATCTTTCCTCTGAAAAACTGTTTTTT. This chain connects TRBV9 to TRBJ1-4, with D possibly being TRBD1 (5 bases). The CDR3 spans 15 residues. V was trimmed by 3 bases and J by 7 bases, leaving 16 bases between them. CDR1 SGDLS and CDR2 YYNGEE come from the germline V gene.

The rearrangement uses TRBV6-1 and TRBJ1-1; D gene uncertain. The CDR3 consists of 19 residues. CDR1 is MNHNS, CDR2 SASEGT, per germline. V gave up 4 bases and J gave up 0 bases, with 24 bases separating them. For the CDR3, the DNA is TGTGCCAGCAGTGCCACTATAGAACCATCACCAGCCATGAACACTGAAGCTTTCTTT. This codes for CASSATIEPSPAMNTEAFF.